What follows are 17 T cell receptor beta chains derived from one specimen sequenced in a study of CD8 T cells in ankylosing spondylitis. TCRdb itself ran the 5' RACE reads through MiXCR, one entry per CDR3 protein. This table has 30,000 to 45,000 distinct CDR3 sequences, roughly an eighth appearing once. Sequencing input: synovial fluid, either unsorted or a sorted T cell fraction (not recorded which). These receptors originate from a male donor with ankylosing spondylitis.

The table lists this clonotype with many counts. CDR3 residues: CASSPPYGGREQYF. CDR3 nucleotide sequence: TGTGCCAGCTCACCTCCTTATGGGGGGCGAGAGCAGTACTTC. The genes are TRBV18 and TRBJ2-7; D possibly uses TRBD1 or TRBD2 (6 bases each). In germline, CDR1 is KGHSH, CDR2 LQKENI. The CDR3 has 14 amino acids. Trimming cost V 3 bases and J 7 bases, with 16 bases left between them. Full variable domain (remainder filled in from reference TRBV18 and TRBJ2-7): NAGVMQNPRHLVRRRGQEARLRCSPMKGHSHVYWYRQLPEEGLKFMVYLQKENIIDESGMPKERFSAEFPKEGPSILRIQQVVRGDSAAYFCASSPPYGGREQYFGPGTRLTVT.

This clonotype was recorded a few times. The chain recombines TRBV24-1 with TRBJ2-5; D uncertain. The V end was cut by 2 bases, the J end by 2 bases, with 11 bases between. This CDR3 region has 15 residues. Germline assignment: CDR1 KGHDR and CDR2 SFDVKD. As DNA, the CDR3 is TGTGCCACCAGTGATTCCGATCAGGTACAAGAGACCCAGTACTTC. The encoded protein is CATSDSDQVQETQYF.

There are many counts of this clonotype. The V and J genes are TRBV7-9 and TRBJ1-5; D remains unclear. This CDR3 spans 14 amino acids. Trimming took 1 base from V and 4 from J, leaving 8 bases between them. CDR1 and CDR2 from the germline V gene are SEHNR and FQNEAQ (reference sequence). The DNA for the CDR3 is TGTGCCAGCAGCTTAGATGGATTTAATCAGCCCCAGCATTTT. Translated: CASSLDGFNQPQHF.

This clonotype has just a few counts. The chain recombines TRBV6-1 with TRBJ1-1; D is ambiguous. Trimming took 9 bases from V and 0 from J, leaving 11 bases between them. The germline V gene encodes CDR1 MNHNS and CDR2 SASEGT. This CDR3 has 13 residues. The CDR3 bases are TGTGCCAGACTAAAAGGGATGAACACTGAAGCTTTCTTT. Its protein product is CARLKGMNTEAFF.

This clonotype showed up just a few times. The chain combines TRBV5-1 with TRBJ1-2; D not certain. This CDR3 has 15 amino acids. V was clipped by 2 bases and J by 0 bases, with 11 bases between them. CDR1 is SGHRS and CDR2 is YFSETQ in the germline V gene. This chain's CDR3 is CASSFGQSANYGYTF. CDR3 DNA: TGCGCCAGCAGCTTCGGGCAGTCCGCTAACTATGGCTACACCTTC.

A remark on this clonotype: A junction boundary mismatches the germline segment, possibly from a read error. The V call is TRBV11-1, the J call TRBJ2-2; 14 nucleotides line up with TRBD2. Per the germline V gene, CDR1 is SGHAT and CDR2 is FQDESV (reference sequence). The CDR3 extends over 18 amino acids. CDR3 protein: CTSSHRLAGGRYTGELFF. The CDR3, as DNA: TGTACCAGCAGCCACAGACTAGCGGGAGGGAGGTACACCGGGGAGCTGTTTTTT. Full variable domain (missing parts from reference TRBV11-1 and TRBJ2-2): EAEVAQSPRYKITEKSQAVAFWCDPISGHATLYWYRQILGQGPELLVQFQDESVVDDSQLPKDRFSAERLKGVDSTLKIQPAELGDSAMYLCTSSHRLAGGRYTGELFFGEGSRLTVL.

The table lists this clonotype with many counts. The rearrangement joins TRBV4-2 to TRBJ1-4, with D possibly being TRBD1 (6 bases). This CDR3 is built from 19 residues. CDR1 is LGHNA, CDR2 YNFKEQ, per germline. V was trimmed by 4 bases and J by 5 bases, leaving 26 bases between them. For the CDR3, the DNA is TGTGCCAGCAGCCCCTCTTACCCTCTTGACGGGGGCCAGAATGAAAAACTGTTTTTT. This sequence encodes CASSPSYPLDGGQNEKLFF.

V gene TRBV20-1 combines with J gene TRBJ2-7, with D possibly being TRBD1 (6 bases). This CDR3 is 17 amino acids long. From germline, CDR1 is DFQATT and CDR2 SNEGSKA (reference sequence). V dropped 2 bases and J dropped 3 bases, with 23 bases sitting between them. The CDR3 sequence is CSARTGHPSPIHYEQYF. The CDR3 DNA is TGCAGTGCTAGAACAGGGCATCCATCACCAATTCACTACGAGCAGTACTTC.

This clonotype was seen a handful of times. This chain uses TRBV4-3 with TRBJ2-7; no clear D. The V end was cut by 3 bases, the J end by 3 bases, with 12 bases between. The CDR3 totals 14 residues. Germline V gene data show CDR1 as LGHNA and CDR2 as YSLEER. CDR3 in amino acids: CASSQGLALYEQYF. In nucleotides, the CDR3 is TGCGCCAGCAGCCAGGGTTTGGCCCTCTACGAGCAGTACTTC.

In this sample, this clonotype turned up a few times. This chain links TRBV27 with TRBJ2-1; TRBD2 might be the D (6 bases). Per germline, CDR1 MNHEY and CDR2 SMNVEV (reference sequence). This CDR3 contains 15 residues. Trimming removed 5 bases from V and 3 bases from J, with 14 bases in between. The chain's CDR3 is CASSPRWGDYNEQFF. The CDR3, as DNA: TGTGCCAGCAGTCCTCGGTGGGGGGACTACAATGAGCAGTTCTTC.

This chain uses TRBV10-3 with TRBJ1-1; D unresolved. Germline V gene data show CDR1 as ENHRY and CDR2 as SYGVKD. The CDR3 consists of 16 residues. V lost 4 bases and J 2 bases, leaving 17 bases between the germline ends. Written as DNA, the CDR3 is TGTGCCATCAGTGGAATACGGTCCCCAAGAAACACTGAAGCTTTCTTT. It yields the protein CAISGIRSPRNTEAFF.

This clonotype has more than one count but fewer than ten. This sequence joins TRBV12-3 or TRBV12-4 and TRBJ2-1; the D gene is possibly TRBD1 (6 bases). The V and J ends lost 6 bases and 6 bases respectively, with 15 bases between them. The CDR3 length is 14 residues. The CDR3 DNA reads TGTGCCAGCAGCTCAGCGACAGGACCCAATGAGCAGTTCTTC. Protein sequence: CASSSATGPNEQFF.

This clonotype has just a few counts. The CDR3 is CASSPRDSYNSPLHF. The CDR3 nucleotides are TGTGCCAGCAGCCCCCGGGACTCCTATAATTCACCCCTCCACTTT. This chain connects TRBV13 to TRBJ1-6, with D uncertain. V was cut by 5 bases and J by 0 bases, with 8 bases left in between. The CDR3 spans 15 residues. The germline gives CDR1 PRHDT, CDR2 FYEKMQ (reference sequence).

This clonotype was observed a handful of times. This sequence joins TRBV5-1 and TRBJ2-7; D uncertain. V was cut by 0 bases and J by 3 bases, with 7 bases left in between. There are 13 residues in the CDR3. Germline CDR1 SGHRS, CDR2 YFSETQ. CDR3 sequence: CASSLGRSYEQYF. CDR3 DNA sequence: TGCGCCAGCAGCTTGGGACGGAGCTACGAGCAGTACTTC.

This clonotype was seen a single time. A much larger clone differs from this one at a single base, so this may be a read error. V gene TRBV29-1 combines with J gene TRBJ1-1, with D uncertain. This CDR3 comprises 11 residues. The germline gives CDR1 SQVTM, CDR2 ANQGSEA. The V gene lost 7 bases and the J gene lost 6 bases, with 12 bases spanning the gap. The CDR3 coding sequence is TGCAGCGCCCATCACACGGCTGAAGCTTTCTTT. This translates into CSAHHTAEAFF.

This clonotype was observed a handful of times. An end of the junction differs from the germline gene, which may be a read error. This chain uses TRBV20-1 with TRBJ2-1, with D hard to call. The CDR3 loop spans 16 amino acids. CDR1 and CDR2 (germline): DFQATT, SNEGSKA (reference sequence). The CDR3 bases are TGCTGTGCTAGAGACGTTTACAGCCACTCCTACAATGAGCAGTTCTTC. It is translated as CCARDVYSHSYNEQFF.

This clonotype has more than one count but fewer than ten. CDR3 nucleotide sequence: TGTGCCAGCCCGGATCCAGTATCTTACAATGAGCAGTTCTTC. It translates to CASPDPVSYNEQFF. The chain combines TRBV6-1 with TRBJ2-1; D unclear. This CDR3 contains 14 residues. Germline-derived CDR1 and CDR2 are MNHNS and SASEGT. Between the trimmed V and J ends, which lost 8 bases and 4 bases, there was a span of 15 bases.